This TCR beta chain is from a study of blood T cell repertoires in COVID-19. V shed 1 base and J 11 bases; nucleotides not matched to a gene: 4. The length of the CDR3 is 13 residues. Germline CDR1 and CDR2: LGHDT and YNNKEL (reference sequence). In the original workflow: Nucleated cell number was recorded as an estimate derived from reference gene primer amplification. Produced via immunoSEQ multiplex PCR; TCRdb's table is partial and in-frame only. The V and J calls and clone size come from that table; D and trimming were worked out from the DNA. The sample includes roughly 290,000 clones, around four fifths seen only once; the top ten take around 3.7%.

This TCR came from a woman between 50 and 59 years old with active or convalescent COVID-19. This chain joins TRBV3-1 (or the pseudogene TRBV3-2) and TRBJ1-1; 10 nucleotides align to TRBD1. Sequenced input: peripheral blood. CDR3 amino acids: CASSQVGTGEAFF. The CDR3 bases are TGTGCCAGCAGCCAAGTAGGGACAGGGGAGGCTTTCTTT.